This T cell receptor (beta chain) was documented in a study of naive and memory T cell subsets. This CDR3 contains 15 residues. V lost 4 bases, J lost 0 bases, and 10 bases lay in between. From germline, CDR1 is SGHTA and CDR2 FQGNSA. Both TRBC1 and TRBC2 were covered by a beta constant-region primer of two equimolar oligonucleotides. Ligated cDNA was amplified by four rounds of PCR with nested alpha and beta constant-region primers and SP2. One entry per CDR3 protein, called by TCRdb with MiXCR from the UMI-ligation and nested PCR reads. The sample includes 120,000 to 150,000 distinct CDR3 sequences, 15% to 25% of them seen just once. This clonotype was recorded a few times. The antigen remains unidentified. Study-wide findings and caveats: Naive repertoires, especially CD8, held a few larger clonotypes, possibly memory cells re-expressing CD45RA.

The sample consisted of naive CD8+ T cells from blood. The TCR was taken from a human donor in good health. The rearrangement joins TRBV7-2 to TRBJ2-1; possibly TRBD1 for D (6 bases). In DNA form, the CDR3 reads TGTGCCAGCAGCTGGGGACACAGCTCCTACAATGAGCAGTTCTTC. This encodes CASSWGHSSYNEQFF. Using reference TRBV7-2 and TRBJ2-1 for the parts outside the CDR3, the full variable domain is GAGVSQSPSNKVTEKGKDVELRCDPISGHTALYWYRQSLGQGLEFLIYFQGNSAPDKSGLPSDRFSAERTGGSVSTLTIQRTQQEDSAVYLCASSWGHSSYNEQFFGPGTRLTVL.